One and the same sample provided the 9 T cell receptor beta chains below, sequenced in a study of cytomegalovirus exposure and HLA in healthy donors. 13 Jbeta primers and 60 Vbeta primers were used for the PCR. Produced via immunoSEQ multiplex PCR; TCRdb's table is partial and in-frame only. The repertoire holds around 160,000 clones, with over 80% as singletons. The sequenced material came from PBMCs. The source of these receptors is a human donor in good health.

This chain links TRBV7-9 with TRBJ2-7; TRBD2 matches at 8 bases. With 0 bases clipped from V and 3 bases from J, the junction kept 4 bases outside the gene matches. CDR1 SEHNR and CDR2 FQNEAQ come from the germline V gene (reference sequence). The CDR3 is 15 residues long. CDR3 region: CASSLASGVNYEQYF. CDR3 in DNA: TGTGCCAGCAGCTTAGCTAGCGGGGTAAACTACGAGCAGTACTTC.

This sequence joins TRBV2 and TRBJ2-1, with 13 bases fitting TRBD2. V was clipped by 6 bases and J by 2 bases; unmatched bases: 1. Germline CDR1 reads SNHLY; CDR2 reads FYNNEI. The CDR3 is 15 residues long. CDR3 nucleotides: TGTGCCAGCAGGGGACTAGCGGGGACCTACAATGAGCAGTTCTTC. Its translation is CASRGLAGTYNEQFF.

This clone was recorded only once. This chain connects TRBV7-9 to TRBJ1-5; D ambiguous. V shed 10 bases and J shed 1 base, with 14 bases lying between them. This CDR3 comprises 14 residues. Germline CDR1 SEHNR, CDR2 FQNEAQ (reference sequence). The CDR3 DNA follows: TGTGCCACCGACGAGGAGGGAAGCAATCAGCCCCAGCATTTT. It encodes CATDEEGSNQPQHF.

This chain links TRBV7-2 with TRBJ2-3, with D unresolved. The CDR3 runs 13 residues. CDR1 and CDR2 (germline): SGHTA, FQGNSA. Trimming shortened V by 4 bases and J by 3 bases, and 8 bases separated the two germline ends. The CDR3 loop reads CASSSAVTDTQYF. For the CDR3, the DNA is TGTGCCAGCAGCTCGGCGGTTACAGATACGCAGTATTTT.

The J gene is TRBJ1-6, the V gene TRBV27; the match to TRBD1 covers 7 bases. Trimming at V came to 2 bases and at J to 5 bases, leaving 3 bases not matched to a gene. CDR3 size: 15 residues. Germline CDR1 and CDR2: MNHEY and SMNVEV (reference sequence). CDR3 DNA sequence: TGTGCCAGCAGTTTAAGACAGGGAAATAATTCACCCCTCCACTTT. Its translation is CASSLRQGNNSPLHF.

The chain is built from TRBV27 and TRBJ1-6; the D gene is possibly TRBD1 (5 bases). V was shortened by 6 bases and J by 7 bases, with 13 bases between the two germline ends. The CDR3 has 14 amino acids. CDR1 and CDR2 from the germline V gene are MNHEY and SMNVEV (reference sequence). DNA for the CDR3: TGTGCCAGCAGGGGGGTAGGGAGGAATTCACCCCTCCACTTT. Amino acid sequence: CASRGVGRNSPLHF.

This chain joins TRBV19 and TRBJ1-1; a possible D gene is TRBD1 (6 bases). Germline-derived CDR1 and CDR2 are LNHDA and SQIVND (reference sequence). This CDR3 comprises 14 residues. The germline V and J ends were trimmed by 8 bases and 0 bases, with 13 bases remaining between them. CDR3 in DNA: TGTGCCAGTCGACAGGCCTCTATGAACACTGAAGCTTTCTTT. It translates to CASRQASMNTEAFF.

The chain uses TRBV2 and TRBJ2-3; TRBD1 matches at 8 bases. Germline assignment: CDR1 SNHLY and CDR2 FYNNEI. Losses at the gene ends were 4 bases for V and 7 bases for J; bases not matched to a gene: 16. This CDR3 contains 17 residues. The CDR3 protein is CASSVAARGRIINTQYF. The DNA of the CDR3 is TGTGCCAGCAGTGTTGCTGCCAGGGGGCGCATAATAAATACGCAGTATTTT.

The rearrangement uses TRBV11-2 and TRBJ2-6; no firm D call. V lost 5 bases and J lost 5, with 13 bases in between. The CDR3 length is 15 residues. Germline lookup yields CDR1 SGHAT and CDR2 FQNNGV. The CDR3 nucleotides read TGTGCCAGCAGCCCTCAGTCCTTCTGGGCCAACGTCCTGACTTTC. The encoded protein is CASSPQSFWANVLTF.